This TCR beta chain appears in the sequencing data of a study of T cells in localized non-small cell lung cancer. This clone appeared a few times. Its antigen is not identified. Germline V CDR1 and CDR2: MNHGY, SAAAGT. V dropped 5 bases and J dropped 8; count of bases not matched to a gene: 4. The CDR3 sequence is 12 residues long. Overall study findings and caveats: Appearing in adjacent lung were a median approximately 50 of the top 100 tumor clones. Longer overall survival was linked to higher blood T cell density. The study found T cell clonality highest in uninvolved adjacent lung, above tumor.

Using immunoSEQ multiplex PCR, the repertoire was profiled, and TCRdb retains in-frame clones only, with some absent. Altogether some 7,000 clones are present, roughly 23% being singletons, with the ten largest covering about 3.9%. The sample here was lung tumor tissue, taken before any cancer treatment. This chain uses TRBV6-8 with TRBJ1-2; 8 bases are shared with TRBD1. This TCR was sampled from a man between 35 and 75 years old with stage III squamous cell lung carcinoma. The DNA for the CDR3 is TGTGCCAGCAGTCTCAGGGGGCGCGGCTACACCTTC. This codes for CASSLRGRGYTF.